The T cell receptor (beta chain) described here comes from a study of PD-1 blockade in classical Hodgkin lymphoma. Per germline, CDR1 WNHNN and CDR2 SYGVQD (reference sequence). Germline trimming cut 2 bases from V and 3 bases from J; bases unmatched to any gene: 3. This CDR3 has 16 residues. With no exception, relapse followed autologous stem cell transplantation in all patients, and brentuximab vedotin exposure varied. Complete response, partial response or progressive disease constituted the best response categories observed. Libraries were prepared by immunoSEQ multiplex PCR; TCRdb keeps only in-frame clonotypes and omits some of them. Of about 94,000 clones listed, approximately 89% were seen once; the top ten hold about 10%.

Sample: peripheral blood mononuclear cells (PBMCs), taken before the second cycle of nivolumab. V gene TRBV10-1 combines with J gene TRBJ2-3; 12 nucleotides align to TRBD2. The clonotype was recovered from a human donor with classical Hodgkin lymphoma. This chain's CDR3 is CASSEQLAGGTDTQYF. The CDR3, as DNA: TGCGCCAGCAGTGAGCAACTAGCGGGGGGTACAGATACGCAGTATTTT.